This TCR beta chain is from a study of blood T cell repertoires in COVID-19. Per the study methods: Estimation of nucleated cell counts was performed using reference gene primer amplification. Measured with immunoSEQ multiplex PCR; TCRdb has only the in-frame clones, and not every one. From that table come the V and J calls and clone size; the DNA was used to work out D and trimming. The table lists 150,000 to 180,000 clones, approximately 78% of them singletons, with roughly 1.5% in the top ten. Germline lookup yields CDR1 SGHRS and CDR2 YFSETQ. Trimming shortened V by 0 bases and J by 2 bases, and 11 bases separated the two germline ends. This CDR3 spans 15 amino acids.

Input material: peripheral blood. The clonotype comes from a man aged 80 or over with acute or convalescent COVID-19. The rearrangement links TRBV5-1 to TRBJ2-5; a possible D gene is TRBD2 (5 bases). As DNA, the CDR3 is TGCGCCAGCAGCTTGGCCTTGGGCGGGCAAGAGACCCAGTACTTC. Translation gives CASSLALGGQETQYF.